This TCR beta chain derives from a study of OX40 agonist ivuxolimab in advanced cancers. Study conclusions and caveats: Relative to CD4+ cells, CD8+ T cells on average had more expanded clones. Clonal expansion by week 6 occurred in CD4+ and CD8+ blood T cells (at 0.1 to 3.0 mg/kg).

Profiling relied on immunoSEQ multiplex PCR, and the TCRdb table lists in-frame clones only, not all of them. The top ten clones hold 0.65% to 0.9% of a sample with more than 95,000 clones, 92% of them seen once. Remarks on this clone: Its antigen is currently unknown.

The germline CDR1 and CDR2 sequences are MNHEY and SMNVEV (reference sequence). V was trimmed by 2 bases and J by 3 bases, leaving 17 bases between them. The CDR3 length is 17 residues. The chain joins TRBV27 to TRBJ1-5; possible D gene TRBD1, 6 bases. The source was CD4+ or CD8+ T cells sorted from blood, collected in a trial of the OX40 agonist ivuxolimab. The source of this sequence is an adult with an advanced solid tumor such as melanoma, head and neck, liver or kidney cancer. CDR3 loop: CASSLRGSGGNNQPQHF. Here the CDR3 DNA reads TGTGCCAGCAGTTTACGAGGGTCCGGGGGCAACAATCAGCCCCAGCATTTT.